These 19 T cell receptor beta chains were sequenced from one sample in a study of blood T cells in healthy people across ages. Sample-barcoded 5' priming and a J-beta primer mix drove a second PCR of about 7 to 12 cycles. TCRdb recomputed calls from the 5' RACE reads with MiXCR, one row per CDR3 protein. The data hold approximately 760,000 distinct CDR3 sequences, with about 25% observed a single time. These sequences were also reported in another study, on T cells of mothers and their children.

The sample consisted of blood. These TCRs come from a boy aged 10-17 years in good health.

This clonotype was counted a few times. This chain connects TRBV4-2 to TRBJ1-6; D call uncertain. CDR3 length equals 16 residues. Germline V gene data show CDR1 as LGHNA and CDR2 as YNFKEQ. V dropped 0 bases and J dropped 7 bases, with 13 bases sitting between them. The CDR3 DNA is TGTGCCAGCAGCCAAGATGGACCGCCTCTAAATTCACCCCTCCACTTT. Translated, it gives CASSQDGPPLNSPLHF.

This clonotype was detected only a few times. The chain links TRBV19 to TRBJ2-5, with 11 bases that match TRBD1. The V and J ends lost 2 bases and 5 bases, in that order; junction bases with no gene match: 13. The CDR3 runs to 18 residues. Germline-derived CDR1 and CDR2 are LNHDA and SQIVND (reference sequence). CDR3 in amino acids: CASSIKPPDRGLRETQYF. In DNA form, the CDR3 reads TGTGCCAGTAGTATAAAGCCCCCGGACAGGGGGCTTCGGGAGACCCAGTACTTC.

The sample holds a few counts of this clonotype. The rearrangement joins TRBV7-2 to TRBJ2-1; 10 bases align to TRBD2. Germline CDR1 SGHTA, CDR2 FQGNSA. Trimming took 5 bases from V and 5 from J; bases not matched to a gene: 6. The CDR3 totals 15 residues. The CDR3 reads CASSVSGTSDNEQFF. The CDR3 DNA reads TGTGCCAGCAGCGTATCCGGGACTAGCGACAATGAGCAGTTCTTC.

The rearrangement links TRBV6-1 to TRBJ1-1; D gene unclear. The CDR3 length is 12 residues. The germline V and J ends were trimmed by 3 bases and 7 bases, with 9 bases remaining between them. Germline V lookup: CDR1 MNHNS, CDR2 SASEGT. The CDR3 protein is CASSEWDGEAFF. The CDR3 coding sequence is TGTGCCAGCAGTGAGTGGGATGGTGAAGCTTTCTTT.

This clonotype was seen many times. The V and J genes are TRBV20-1 and TRBJ2-4, with 10 bases that match TRBD1. V was clipped by 0 bases and J by 0 bases; unmatched bases: 8. This CDR3 spans 18 amino acids. Germline-derived CDR1 and CDR2 are DFQATT and SNEGSKA (reference sequence). CDR3 nucleotide sequence: TGCAGTGCTAGAGATCCTTTGGGGACAGGGGTAGCCAAAAACATTCAGTACTTC. Residues: CSARDPLGTGVAKNIQYF.

V usage is TRBV15 and J usage is TRBJ2-1; the match to TRBD2 covers 7 bases. The V segment lost 0 bases and the J segment 1 base; nucleotides outside the gene matches: 3. The CDR3 extends over 16 amino acids. Germline-derived CDR1 and CDR2 are LNHNV and YYDKDF (reference sequence). The CDR3 loop reads CATSRDRGVSYNEQFF. The DNA for the CDR3 is TGTGCCACCAGCAGAGACCGGGGGGTATCCTACAATGAGCAGTTCTTC.

This clonotype has just a few counts. The chain carries TRBV7-6 and TRBJ2-1, with 7 positions matching TRBD1. Germline V lookup: CDR1 SGHVS, CDR2 FNYEAQ. The ends lost 5 bases at V and 0 bases at J; junction bases unmatched: 4. This CDR3 has 15 residues. The CDR3 reads CASSTTGSSYNEQFF. CDR3 sequence (DNA): TGTGCCAGCAGCACGACAGGGAGCTCCTACAATGAGCAGTTCTTC.

There are a few counts of this clonotype. The chain couples TRBV29-1 to TRBJ2-5, with TRBD1 as a possible D gene (5 bases). The DNA matches TRBJ2-1 better at its end, which makes the J call doubtful. The CDR3 is 11 amino acids. Germline assignment: CDR1 SQVTM and CDR2 ANQGSEA. The CDR3 region is CSVENRLEQFF. For the CDR3, the DNA is TGCAGCGTTGAAAACAGGCTCGAGCAGTTCTTC.

In this sample, this clonotype turned up many times. J is TRBJ2-1 and V is TRBV7-2; D may match TRBD1 or TRBD2 (5 bases each). Per germline, CDR1 SGHTA and CDR2 FQGNSA. Trimming cost V 8 bases and J 13 bases, with 15 bases left between them. This CDR3 region has 11 residues. In nucleotides, the CDR3 is TGTGCCAGCTCAAAGGACGGGGCCCAGTTCTTC. It is translated as CASSKDGAQFF.

This clonotype was found a few times. The chain carries TRBV29-1 and TRBJ2-1; D is unclear. Near its end, the DNA agrees better with TRBJ2-7, so the J call may be wrong. The CDR3 spans 12 residues. Germline V CDR1 and CDR2: SQVTM, ANQGSEA. The CDR3 sequence is CSVGTSTMEQYF. CDR3 DNA sequence: TGCAGCGTTGGTACCAGTACGATGGAGCAGTACTTC.

The chain recombines TRBV7-6 with TRBJ2-3; 15 nucleotides align to TRBD2. Germline lookup yields CDR1 SGHVS and CDR2 FNYEAQ. V shed 5 bases, J shed 0 bases, and the junction held 9 bases outside the gene matches. CDR3 length: 19 amino acids. The CDR3 nucleotides read TGTGCCAGCAGCATAAGGACTAGCGGGGGGGCCAACAGCACAGATACGCAGTATTTT. Encoded protein: CASSIRTSGGANSTDTQYF.

In its sample, this clonotype was seen a few times. The gene calls are TRBV6-2 or TRBV6-3 and TRBJ2-5; no reliable D call. Germline V CDR1 and CDR2: MNHEY, SVGEGT. V lost 2 bases to trimming and J lost 1 base, with 5 bases between them. CDR3 size: 13 residues. CDR3 region: CASSYLLQETQYF. CDR3 sequence (DNA): TGTGCCAGCAGTTACCTCCTCCAAGAGACCCAGTACTTC.

This clonotype appeared once. The gene calls are TRBV29-1 and TRBJ1-6, with 9 bases that match TRBD1. This CDR3 is 14 amino acids long. The V and J ends lost 6 bases and 7 bases, in that order; junction bases with no gene match: 7. Germline CDR1 SQVTM, CDR2 ANQGSEA. The chain's CDR3 is CSVAQGAENSPLHF. Here the CDR3 DNA reads TGCAGCGTCGCACAGGGGGCTGAGAATTCACCCCTCCACTTT.

The genes are TRBV28 and TRBJ2-1; no clear D gene. The CDR3 consists of 13 residues. Germline V gene data show CDR1 as MDHEN and CDR2 as SYDVKM. The V and J ends lost 8 bases and 4 bases respectively, with 12 bases between them. CDR3 DNA: TGTGCCAGCGTAACCGCTGGGTACAATGAGCAGTTCTTC. It translates to CASVTAGYNEQFF.

The chain joins TRBV25-1 to TRBJ2-7; no clear D gene. The CDR3 is made up of 14 amino acids. Germline assignment: CDR1 MGHDK and CDR2 SYGVNS. V was clipped by 5 bases and J by 2 bases, with 13 bases between them. This chain's CDR3 is CASSSGYLTYEQYF. DNA for the CDR3: TGTGCCAGCAGTTCTGGATATTTGACCTACGAGCAGTACTTC.

The J gene is TRBJ2-5, the V gene TRBV7-2; TRBD2 aligns across 10 bases. V gave up 6 bases and J gave up 6 bases; unmatched junction bases: 10. The CDR3 spans 15 residues. CDR1 is SGHTA and CDR2 is FQGNSA in the germline V gene. This chain's CDR3 is CASSQEAGGRQTQYF. The DNA of the CDR3 is TGTGCCAGCAGTCAAGAAGCGGGGGGGCGACAGACCCAGTACTTC.

This clonotype was seen only a few times. This rearrangement joins TRBV10-1 to TRBJ2-5, with TRBD1 matching 10 bases. In germline, CDR1 is WNHNN, CDR2 SYGVQD (reference sequence). CDR3 length: 15 residues. The trim removed 0 bases at V and 3 bases at J, leaving 1 base unmatched. The CDR3 sequence is CASSESGTGEETQYF. CDR3 in DNA: TGCGCCAGCAGTGAGTCCGGGACAGGGGAAGAGACCCAGTACTTC.

This clonotype was detected only a few times. The genes are TRBV19 and TRBJ2-7, with 7 bases identical to TRBD1. V was clipped by 6 bases and J by 0 bases; unmatched bases: 8. Germline V gene lookup returns CDR1 LNHDA and CDR2 SQIVND (reference sequence). This CDR3 has 15 amino acids. For the CDR3, the DNA is TGTGCCAGTAGCCGAGAGGGACAGAGCTCCTACGAGCAGTACTTC. Amino acid sequence: CASSREGQSSYEQYF.

This clonotype showed up just a few times. One junction end disagrees with the germline gene, perhaps due to a read error. The gene calls are TRBV6-1 and TRBJ1-2, with D hard to call. Germline-derived CDR1 and CDR2 are MNHNS and SASEGT. There are 13 residues in the CDR3. CDR3 DNA sequence: TGTGCCAGCAGTGAAACAGCTAACTGTGGCTACACCTTC. This gives the protein CASSETANCGYTF.